This T cell receptor (beta chain) was recovered during a study of T-cell memory formation after mild COVID-19. About this clonotype: Its antigen remains unidentified.

Whole-study results and caveats: Those CD4+ clones that contracted were mainly in CM and EM (CD8+ ones in EMRA).

Trimming pared 5 bases from V and 1 base from J, leaving 15 bases between. The germline V gene encodes CDR1 SGHAT and CDR2 FQNNGV. This CDR3 is 15 amino acids long. MiXCR, applied by TCRdb to the 5' RACE reads, yields one record per CDR3 protein. Here the sample spans approximately 250,000 distinct CDR3 sequences, 15% to 19% being singletons. Sequences were obtained from PBMCs or a T cell subset sorted from them (not recorded which). The source of this sequence is an adult woman who had mild COVID-19 (a few samples of this study predate the infection). Cell type and time point are not known. This chain uses TRBV11-2 with TRBJ2-7; D could derive from TRBD1 or TRBD2 (5 bases each). This CDR3 is CASSHTGGPSYEQYF. The CDR3, as DNA: TGTGCCAGCAGCCATACAGGAGGCCCTTCCTACGAGCAGTACTTC.